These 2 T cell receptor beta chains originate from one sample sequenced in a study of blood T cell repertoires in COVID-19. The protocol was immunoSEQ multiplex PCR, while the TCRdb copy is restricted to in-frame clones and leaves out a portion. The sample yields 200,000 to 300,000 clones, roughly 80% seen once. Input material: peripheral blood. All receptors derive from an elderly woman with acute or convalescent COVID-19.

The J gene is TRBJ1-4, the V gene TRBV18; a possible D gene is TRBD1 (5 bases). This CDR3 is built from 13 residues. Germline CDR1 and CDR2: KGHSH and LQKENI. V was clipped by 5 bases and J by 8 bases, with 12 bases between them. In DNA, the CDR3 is TGTGCCAGCTCATCCCAGGGTATCGAAAAACTGTTTTTT. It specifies CASSSQGIEKLFF.

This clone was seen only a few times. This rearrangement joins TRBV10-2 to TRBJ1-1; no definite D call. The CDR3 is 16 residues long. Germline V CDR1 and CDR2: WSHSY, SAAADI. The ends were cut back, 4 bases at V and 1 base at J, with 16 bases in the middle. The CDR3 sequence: CASSGFFGVGNTEAFF. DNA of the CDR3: TGCGCCAGCAGTGGGTTTTTCGGGGTCGGGAACACTGAAGCTTTCTTT.